The present entry profiles one TCR beta chain with its context. The V gene lost 4 bases and the J gene lost 2 bases, with 9 bases spanning the gap. The CDR3 contains 14 residues. The germline CDR1 and CDR2 sequences are SGHDN and FVKESK. The data stem from a study of blood T cell repertoires in COVID-19. At the level of the study: Samples of COVID-19 (acute and convalescent) were obtained from the United States, Italy and Spain. PBMCs, B-cell-depleted T cells, or T cells provided the cDNA or gDNA that made up the material.

In the original analysis: Cell counts per sample came from amplifying reference gene primers. Measured with immunoSEQ multiplex PCR; TCRdb has only the in-frame clones, and not every one. That table gives V, J and clone size, and the DNA gave D and trimming. The table lists more than 150,000 clones, around 87% of them singletons. V usage is TRBV14 and J usage is TRBJ2-1, with a possible D match to TRBD1 (5 bases). The sequencing input was peripheral blood. The TCR was taken from a man in his forties with active or convalescent COVID-19. CDR3 sequence reads: CASSLLGPYNEQFF. The CDR3 bases are TGTGCCAGCAGCCTCCTGGGGCCCTACAATGAGCAGTTCTTC.